This TCR beta chain came from a study of T cell responses to AZD1222 COVID-19 vaccine. The CDR3 runs to 17 residues. Assay used: immunoSEQ multiplex PCR; TCRdb lists only in-frame clones, some missing. The data contain 80,000 or so clones, 60% to 85% of them singletons. This clone counts as medium-sized. This material consisted of peripheral blood, taken 28 days after the second dose of the MenACWY control vaccine. This receptor was obtained from an adult who received the MenACWY meningococcal vaccine as a control. This chain uses TRBV7-5 with TRBJ2-7; the DNA was not used to check the table's D call, TRBD1. TRBV7-5 is a pseudogene. The CDR3 DNA is TGTGCCAGAAGCCGACCCCCCTTCCGGGACAGCACCTACGAGCAGTACTTC. Encoded protein: CARSRPPFRDSTYEQYF.